These 19 T cell receptor beta chains were sequenced from one sample in a study of T-cell memory formation after mild COVID-19. TCRdb called the 5' RACE reads again in MiXCR, with one record for every CDR3 protein. The sample lists more than 110,000 distinct CDR3 sequences; less than 25% were seen once. Sequencing input: PBMCs or a T cell subset sorted from them (not recorded which). The receptors derive from an adult woman who had mild COVID-19 (a few samples of this study predate the infection). Cell type and time point are not known.

The genes are TRBV7-9 and TRBJ1-1; D remains ambiguous. This CDR3 has 12 residues. From germline, CDR1 is SEHNR and CDR2 FQNEAQ (reference sequence). Trimming stripped 5 bases from V and 5 bases from J, with 9 bases between. CDR3 loop: CASSPLRTEAFF. In DNA form, the CDR3 reads TGTGCCAGCAGCCCCCTCAGAACTGAAGCTTTCTTT.

This clonotype was counted a few times. V gene TRBV7-9 combines with J gene TRBJ1-5; D call uncertain. The CDR3 length is 13 residues. Germline V lookup: CDR1 SEHNR, CDR2 FQNEAQ (reference sequence). V gave up 5 bases and J gave up 7 bases, with 12 bases separating them. The CDR3 protein is CASSPSSGQPQHF. As DNA, the CDR3 is TGTGCCAGCAGCCCCAGTTCGGGGCAGCCCCAGCATTTT. Full variable domain (rest looked up from reference TRBV7-9 and TRBJ1-5): DTGVSQNPRHKITKRGQNVTFRCDPISEHNRLYWYRQTLGQGPEFLTYFQNEAQLEKSRLLSDRFSAERPKGSFSTLEIQRTEQGDSAMYLCASSPSSGQPQHFGDGTRLSIL.

This rearrangement joins TRBV19 to TRBJ2-1; the match to TRBD2 covers 14 bases. The CDR3 spans 18 residues. V trimming: 0 bases; J trimming: 8 bases; junction bases outside the gene matches: 9. Per the germline V gene, CDR1 is LNHDA and CDR2 is SQIVND (reference sequence). The CDR3 loop is CASSIDPGTSGSLDEQFF. CDR3 DNA sequence: TGTGCCAGTAGTATAGACCCCGGGACTAGCGGGAGTCTCGATGAGCAGTTCTTC.

The gene calls are TRBV15 and TRBJ1-5; D gene uncertain. CDR3 length equals 14 residues. Germline V gives CDR1 LNHNV, CDR2 YYDKDF (reference sequence). Trimming left V 6 bases short and J 6 bases short, with 15 bases between. Here the CDR3 DNA reads TGTGCCACCAGTGTCAGAATAGCAGGTCAGCCCCAGCATTTT. Protein product: CATSVRIAGQPQHF.

This chain joins TRBV7-9 and TRBJ1-5; D is ambiguous. CDR1 is SEHNR, CDR2 FQNEAQ, per germline (reference sequence). Trimming stripped 1 base from V and 7 bases from J, with 14 bases between. This CDR3 comprises 15 residues. The chain's CDR3 is CASSLDPLSGQPQHF. DNA for the CDR3: TGTGCCAGCAGCTTAGATCCCCTGTCAGGCCAGCCCCAGCATTTT. Complete variable domain (other parts from reference TRBV7-9 and TRBJ1-5): DTGVSQNPRHKITKRGQNVTFRCDPISEHNRLYWYRQTLGQGPEFLTYFQNEAQLEKSRLLSDRFSAERPKGSFSTLEIQRTEQGDSAMYLCASSLDPLSGQPQHFGDGTRLSIL.

The V gene is TRBV29-1, the J gene TRBJ2-7; D might be TRBD1 (6 bases). This CDR3 spans 13 amino acids. Germline V gene sequence: CDR1 SQVTM, CDR2 ANQGSEA. Trimming stripped 7 bases from V and 2 bases from J, with 15 bases between. The CDR3 here is CSALSGVTYEQYF. The CDR3 coding sequence is TGCAGCGCCCTGTCAGGGGTCACCTACGAGCAGTACTTC.

This chain links TRBV20-1 with TRBJ2-1, with no clear D. Germline-derived CDR1 and CDR2 are DFQATT and SNEGSKA (reference sequence). This CDR3 is 12 amino acids long. V lost 0 bases and J lost 7, with 7 bases in between. CDR3 in amino acids: CSARDIWNEQFF. CDR3 DNA: TGCAGTGCTAGAGATATATGGAATGAGCAGTTCTTC.

The chain is built from TRBV6-5 and TRBJ2-1, with 12 bases identical to TRBD2. This CDR3 is 15 amino acids long. Unmatched junction bases numbered 5, after V lost 6 bases and J lost 5 bases. CDR1 MNHEY and CDR2 SVGAGI come from the germline V gene. This chain's CDR3 is CASSRLAGGDNEQFF. CDR3 bases: TGTGCCAGCAGCCGGCTAGCGGGGGGGGACAATGAGCAGTTCTTC.

Ten or more counts support this clonotype. This sequence joins TRBV5-1 and TRBJ2-7, with 8 nucleotides matching TRBD1. Losses at the gene ends were 5 bases for V and 2 bases for J; bases not matched to a gene: 6. The CDR3 loop spans 14 amino acids. Per the germline V gene, CDR1 is SGHRS and CDR2 is YFSETQ. CDR3 DNA: TGCGCCAGCAGTGCTGGACAGGGTCCCTACGAGCAGTACTTC. This gives the protein CASSAGQGPYEQYF.

The gene calls are TRBV6-5 and TRBJ2-4, with D possibly being TRBD1 (5 bases). The V end lost 6 bases, the J end lost 0 bases, and 12 bases lay between the germline ends. This CDR3 contains 15 residues. Germline values: CDR1 MNHEY, CDR2 SVGAGI. CDR3 sequence reads: CASSPTGTAKNIQYF. As DNA, the CDR3 is TGTGCCAGCAGCCCTACAGGTACAGCCAAAAACATTCAGTACTTC.

The J gene is TRBJ2-5, the V gene TRBV2, with TRBD2 identical over 10 bases. The CDR3 runs to 16 residues. Looked up from germline, CDR1 is SNHLY and CDR2 is FYNNEI. V trimming: 2 bases; J trimming: 5 bases; junction bases outside the gene matches: 8. The CDR3 protein is CASSEIGSGGMETQYF. CDR3 nucleotides: TGTGCCAGCAGTGAAATTGGTAGCGGGGGGATGGAGACCCAGTACTTC. Complete variable domain (other parts from reference TRBV2 and TRBJ2-5): EPEVTQTPSHQVTQMGQEVILRCVPISNHLYFYWYRQILGQKVEFLVSFYNNEISEKSEIFDDQFSVERPDGSNFTLKIRSTKLEDSAMYFCASSEIGSGGMETQYFGPGTRLLVL.

This clonotype came up a few times. CDR3 loop: CASSLAGLAGANSLTDTQYF. DNA of the CDR3: TGTGCCAGCAGCTTAGCAGGACTAGCGGGAGCTAACTCGCTCACAGATACGCAGTATTTT. This chain uses TRBV7-9 with TRBJ2-3, with 13 bases matching TRBD2. The CDR3 has 20 residues. V shed 0 bases, J shed 2 bases, and the junction held 11 bases outside the gene matches. From germline, CDR1 is SEHNR and CDR2 FQNEAQ (reference sequence).

The chain uses TRBV29-1 and TRBJ2-1, with no clear D. CDR1 SQVTM and CDR2 ANQGSEA come from the germline V gene. There are 11 residues in the CDR3. Trimming left V 6 bases short and J 8 bases short, with 11 bases between. The CDR3 protein is CSVYMGYEQFF. As DNA, the CDR3 is TGCAGCGTCTATATGGGTTATGAGCAGTTCTTC.

This clonotype has at least ten counts. The chain recombines TRBV27 with TRBJ1-1; 8 bases agree with TRBD1. V was clipped by 4 bases and J by 3 bases; unmatched bases: 13. This CDR3 comprises 17 residues. CDR1 is MNHEY, CDR2 SMNVEV, per germline (reference sequence). This CDR3 reads CASSSTGGSLLDTEAFF. The CDR3 nucleotides read TGTGCCAGCAGTTCCACAGGGGGTTCTCTTTTGGACACTGAAGCTTTCTTT.

The chain recombines TRBV7-2 with TRBJ2-5; D gene unclear. The CDR3 loop spans 14 amino acids. Per the germline V gene, CDR1 is SGHTA and CDR2 is FQGNSA. Trimming took off 5 bases at V and 2 bases at J, with 12 bases between the two ends. The CDR3 nucleotides read TGTGCCAGCAGCCCCAGGCTCCAGCAAGAGACCCAGTACTTC. Translating gives CASSPRLQQETQYF.

This clonotype has just a few counts. V and J are TRBV24-1 and TRBJ2-4; the match to TRBD1 covers 8 bases. Germline V CDR1 and CDR2: KGHDR, SFDVKD. The CDR3 contains 16 residues. After removal of 2 bases from V and 2 bases from J, the junction contained 4 bases not matched to a gene. This chain's CDR3 is CATSDSRQGPKNIQYF. The CDR3 region has the DNA TGTGCCACCAGTGATTCGCGACAGGGGCCCAAAAACATTCAGTACTTC.

The chain links TRBV9 to TRBJ2-2; no clear D. Germline V CDR1 and CDR2: SGDLS, YYNGEE. The length of the CDR3 is 12 residues. Trimming removed 3 bases at V and 8 bases at J, with 8 bases between. The CDR3 spells CASSGLAGELFF. CDR3 nucleotide sequence: TGTGCCAGCAGCGGGCTGGCGGGGGAGCTGTTTTTT.

The V and J genes are TRBV27 and TRBJ2-7, with 7 nucleotides matching TRBD2. This CDR3 contains 14 residues. Trimming took 4 bases from V and 5 from J; bases not matched to a gene: 8. The germline gives CDR1 MNHEY, CDR2 SMNVEV (reference sequence). CDR3 loop: CASSSTVRGDEQYF. In DNA, the CDR3 is TGTGCCAGCAGTTCGACAGTACGGGGGGACGAGCAGTACTTC.

This clonotype occurred a few times. V is TRBV11-2 and J is TRBJ2-5; D perhaps matches TRBD1 (5 bases). The CDR3 contains 15 residues. The V gene lost 5 bases and the J gene lost 1 base, with 14 bases spanning the gap. Looked up from germline, CDR1 is SGHAT and CDR2 is FQNNGV. As DNA, the CDR3 is TGTGCCAGCAGCGCCTATTCCAGGGCCCAAGAGACCCAGTACTTC. Protein sequence: CASSAYSRAQETQYF.